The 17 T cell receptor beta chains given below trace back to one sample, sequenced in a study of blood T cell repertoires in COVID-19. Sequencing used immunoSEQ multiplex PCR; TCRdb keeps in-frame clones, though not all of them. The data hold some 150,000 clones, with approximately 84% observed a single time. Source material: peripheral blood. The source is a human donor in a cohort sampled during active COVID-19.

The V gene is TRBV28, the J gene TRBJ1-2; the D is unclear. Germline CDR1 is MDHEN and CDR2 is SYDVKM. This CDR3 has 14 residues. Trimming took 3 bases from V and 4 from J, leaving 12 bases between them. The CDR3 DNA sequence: TGTGCCAGCAGTTTCAGGCAAACAAGCTATGGCTACACCTTC. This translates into CASSFRQTSYGYTF.

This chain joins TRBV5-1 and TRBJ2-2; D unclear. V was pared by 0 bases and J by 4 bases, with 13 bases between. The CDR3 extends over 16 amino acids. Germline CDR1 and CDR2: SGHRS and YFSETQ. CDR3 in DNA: TGCGCCAGCAGCTTGGATCGGGTGGGTGGCACCGGGGAGCTGTTTTTT. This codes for CASSLDRVGGTGELFF.

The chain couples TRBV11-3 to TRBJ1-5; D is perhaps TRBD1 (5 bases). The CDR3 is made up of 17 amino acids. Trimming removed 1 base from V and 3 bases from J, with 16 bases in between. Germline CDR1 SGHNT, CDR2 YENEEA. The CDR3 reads CASSLGIRGRVNQPQHF. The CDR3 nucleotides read TGTGCCAGCAGCTTAGGCATAAGGGGCAGGGTCAATCAGCCCCAGCATTTT.

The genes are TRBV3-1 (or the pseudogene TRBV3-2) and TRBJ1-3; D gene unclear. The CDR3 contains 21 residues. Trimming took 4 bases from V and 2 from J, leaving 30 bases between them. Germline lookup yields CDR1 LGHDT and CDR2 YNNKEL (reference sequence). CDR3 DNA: TGTGCCAGCAGCCTTCGGGATACCTCATTGGGAGCACTTTCGGCTGGAAACACCATATATTTT. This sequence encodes CASSLRDTSLGALSAGNTIYF.

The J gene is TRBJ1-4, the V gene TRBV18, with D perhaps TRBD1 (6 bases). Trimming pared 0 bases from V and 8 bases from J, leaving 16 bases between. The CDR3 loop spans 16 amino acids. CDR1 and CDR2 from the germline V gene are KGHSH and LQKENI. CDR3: CASSPPSNRAGEKLFF. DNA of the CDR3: TGTGCCAGCTCACCACCGTCAAACAGGGCCGGGGAAAAACTGTTTTTT.

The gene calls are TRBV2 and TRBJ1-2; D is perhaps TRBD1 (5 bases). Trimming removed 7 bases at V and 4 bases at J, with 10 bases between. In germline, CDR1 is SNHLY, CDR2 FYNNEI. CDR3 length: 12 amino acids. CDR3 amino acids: CASTGAPYGYTF. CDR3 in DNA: TGTGCCAGCACTGGGGCTCCCTATGGCTACACCTTC.

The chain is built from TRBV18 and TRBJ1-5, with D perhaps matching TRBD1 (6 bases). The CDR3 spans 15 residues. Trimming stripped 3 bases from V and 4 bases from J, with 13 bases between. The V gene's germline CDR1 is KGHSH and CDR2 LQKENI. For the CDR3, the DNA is TGTGCCAGCTCACCGGGGACAACTACGAATCAGCCCCAGCATTTT. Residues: CASSPGTTTNQPQHF.

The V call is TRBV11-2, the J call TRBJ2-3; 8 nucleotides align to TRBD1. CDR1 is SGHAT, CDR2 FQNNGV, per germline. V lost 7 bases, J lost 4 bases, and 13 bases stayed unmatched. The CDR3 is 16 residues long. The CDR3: CASNTFRGPGADTQYF. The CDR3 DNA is TGTGCCAGCAATACCTTCAGGGGGCCGGGGGCAGATACGCAGTATTTT.

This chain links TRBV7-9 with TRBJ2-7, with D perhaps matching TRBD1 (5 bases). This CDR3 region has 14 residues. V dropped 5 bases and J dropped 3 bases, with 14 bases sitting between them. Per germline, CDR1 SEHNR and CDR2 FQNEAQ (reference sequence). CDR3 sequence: CASSPRGRDYEQYF. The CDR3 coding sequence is TGTGCCAGCAGCCCCCGCGGCAGGGACTACGAGCAGTACTTC.

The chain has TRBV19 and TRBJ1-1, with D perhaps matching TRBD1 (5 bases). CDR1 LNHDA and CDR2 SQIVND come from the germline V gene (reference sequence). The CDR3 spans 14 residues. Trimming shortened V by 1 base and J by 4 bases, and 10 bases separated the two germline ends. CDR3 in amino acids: CASSIVDGGTEAFF. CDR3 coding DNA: TGTGCCAGTAGTATAGTTGACGGGGGCACTGAAGCTTTCTTT.

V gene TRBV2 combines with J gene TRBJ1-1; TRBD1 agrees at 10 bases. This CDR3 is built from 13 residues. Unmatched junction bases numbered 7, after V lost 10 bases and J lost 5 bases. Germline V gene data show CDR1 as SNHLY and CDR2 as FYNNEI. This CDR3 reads CATAGTGVTEAFF. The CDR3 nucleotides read TGTGCCACTGCCGGGACAGGGGTAACTGAAGCTTTCTTT. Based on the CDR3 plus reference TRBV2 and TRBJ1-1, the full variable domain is EPEVTQTPSHQVTQMGQEVILRCVPISNHLYFYWYRQILGQKVEFLVSFYNNEISEKSEIFDDQFSVERPDGSNFTLKIRSTKLEDSAMYFCATAGTGVTEAFFGQGTRLTVV.

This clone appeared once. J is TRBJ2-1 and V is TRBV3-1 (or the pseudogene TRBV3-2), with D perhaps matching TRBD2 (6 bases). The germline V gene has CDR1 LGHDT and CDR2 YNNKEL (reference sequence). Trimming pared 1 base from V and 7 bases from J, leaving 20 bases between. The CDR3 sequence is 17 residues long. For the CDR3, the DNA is TGTGCCAGCAGCCAAGGGGGGAGAACAGGTGGAGGGAATGAGCAGTTCTTC. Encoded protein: CASSQGGRTGGGNEQFF.

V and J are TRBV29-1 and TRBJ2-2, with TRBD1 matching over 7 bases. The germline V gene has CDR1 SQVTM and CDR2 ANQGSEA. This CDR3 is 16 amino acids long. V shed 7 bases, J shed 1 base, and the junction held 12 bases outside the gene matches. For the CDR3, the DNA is TGCAGCGCTACCGATCGATGGACAGGGAACACCGGGGAGCTGTTTTTT. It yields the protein CSATDRWTGNTGELFF.

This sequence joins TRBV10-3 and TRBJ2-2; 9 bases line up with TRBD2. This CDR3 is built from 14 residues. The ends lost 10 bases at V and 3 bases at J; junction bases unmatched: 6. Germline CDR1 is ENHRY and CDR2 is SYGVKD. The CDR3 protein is CATKGGGDTGELFF. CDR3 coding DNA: TGTGCCACCAAAGGCGGGGGGGACACCGGGGAGCTGTTTTTT.

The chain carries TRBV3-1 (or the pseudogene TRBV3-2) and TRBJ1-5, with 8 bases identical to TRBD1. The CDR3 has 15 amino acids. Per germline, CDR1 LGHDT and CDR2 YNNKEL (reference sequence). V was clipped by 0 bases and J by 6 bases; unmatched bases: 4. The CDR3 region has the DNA TGTGCCAGCAGCCAAGACAGGGGGCGCGGTCAGCCCCAGCATTTT. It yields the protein CASSQDRGRGQPQHF.

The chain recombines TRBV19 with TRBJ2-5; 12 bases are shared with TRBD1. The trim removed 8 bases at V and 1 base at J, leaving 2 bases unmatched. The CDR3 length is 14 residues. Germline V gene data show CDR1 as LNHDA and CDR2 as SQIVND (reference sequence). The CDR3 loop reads CASRDRGLQETQYF. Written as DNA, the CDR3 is TGTGCCAGTCGGGACAGGGGGCTCCAAGAGACCCAGTACTTC.

CDR3 loop: CASSRAEGRTGELFF. CDR3 DNA: TGTGCCAGCAGCCGCGCGGAGGGACGGACCGGGGAGCTGTTTTTT. This chain links TRBV6-5 with TRBJ2-2, with D tentatively TRBD2 (6 bases). CDR3 length: 15 residues. Trimming shortened V by 6 bases and J by 5 bases, and 16 bases separated the two germline ends. The V gene's germline CDR1 is MNHEY and CDR2 SVGAGI.